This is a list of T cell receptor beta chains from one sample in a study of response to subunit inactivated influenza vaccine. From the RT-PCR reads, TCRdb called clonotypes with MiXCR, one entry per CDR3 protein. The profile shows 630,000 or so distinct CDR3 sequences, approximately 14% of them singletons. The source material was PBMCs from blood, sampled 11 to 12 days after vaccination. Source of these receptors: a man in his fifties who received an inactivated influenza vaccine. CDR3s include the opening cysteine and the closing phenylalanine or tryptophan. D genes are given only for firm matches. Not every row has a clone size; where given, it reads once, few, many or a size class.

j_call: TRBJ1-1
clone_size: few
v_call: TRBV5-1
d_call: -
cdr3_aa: CASSPPDTEAFF
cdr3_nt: TGCGCCAGCAGCCCCCCCGACACTGAAGCTTTCTTT

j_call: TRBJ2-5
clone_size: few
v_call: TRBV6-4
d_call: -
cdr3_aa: CASSGSRGETQYF
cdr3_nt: TGTGCCAGCAGTGGGAGCAGGGGAGAGACCCAGTACTTC

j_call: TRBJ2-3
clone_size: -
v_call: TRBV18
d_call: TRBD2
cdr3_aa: CASSPQRQRVAGDTQYF
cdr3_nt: TGTGCCAGCTCACCACAGAGACAGAGGGTAGCGGGAGATACGCAGTATTTT

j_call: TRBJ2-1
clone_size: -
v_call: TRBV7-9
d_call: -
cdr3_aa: CASSLVWAGERNEQFF
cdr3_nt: TGTGCCAGCAGCTTAGTTTGGGCAGGGGAAAGGAATGAGCAGTTCTTC

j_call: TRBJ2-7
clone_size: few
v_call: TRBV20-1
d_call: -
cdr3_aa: CSARAPGRGYEQYF
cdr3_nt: TGCAGTGCTAGAGCCCCGGGCAGGGGCTACGAGCAGTACTTC

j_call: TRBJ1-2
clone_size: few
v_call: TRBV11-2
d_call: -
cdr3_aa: CASSFYGPDVGYGYTF
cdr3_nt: TGTGCCAGCAGCTTCTACGGACCGGACGTGGGCTATGGCTACACCTTC

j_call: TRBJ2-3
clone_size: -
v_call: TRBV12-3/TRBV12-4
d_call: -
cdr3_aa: CASSPRGSPDTQYF
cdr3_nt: TGTGCCAGCAGCCCCCGCGGGTCCCCAGATACGCAGTATTTT

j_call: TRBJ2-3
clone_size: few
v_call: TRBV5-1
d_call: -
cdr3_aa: CASSLLGAERTDTQYF
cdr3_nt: TGCGCCAGCAGCCTTCTGGGGGCGGAGCGCACAGATACGCAGTATTTT

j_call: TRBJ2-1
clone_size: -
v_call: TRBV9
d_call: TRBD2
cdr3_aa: CASSVGVGGAYEQFF
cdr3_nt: TGTGCCAGCAGCGTAGGAGTCGGGGGGGCGTATGAGCAGTTCTTC

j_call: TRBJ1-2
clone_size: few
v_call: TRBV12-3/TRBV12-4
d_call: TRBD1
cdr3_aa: CASSPRTGSNYGYTF
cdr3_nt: TGTGCCAGCAGTCCAAGGACAGGGTCTAACTATGGCTACACCTTC

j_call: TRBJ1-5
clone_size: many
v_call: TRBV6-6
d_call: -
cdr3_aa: CASSYPDQPQHF
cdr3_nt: TGTGCCAGCAGTTACCCTGATCAGCCCCAGCATTTT

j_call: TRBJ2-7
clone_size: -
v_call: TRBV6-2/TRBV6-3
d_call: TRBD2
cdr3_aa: CASKAASGTYEQYF
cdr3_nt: TGTGCCAGCAAAGCGGCTAGCGGGACTTACGAGCAGTACTTC

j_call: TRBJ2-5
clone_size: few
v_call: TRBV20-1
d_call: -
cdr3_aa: CSARDRTAGFETQYF
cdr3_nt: TGCAGTGCTAGAGATAGAACTGCTGGATTCGAGACCCAGTACTTC

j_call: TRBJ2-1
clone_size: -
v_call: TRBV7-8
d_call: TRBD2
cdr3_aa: CASSYASGGPDEQFF
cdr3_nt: TGTGCCAGCAGCTACGCTAGCGGGGGCCCCGATGAGCAGTTCTTC

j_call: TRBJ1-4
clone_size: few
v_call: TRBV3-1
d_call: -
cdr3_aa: CASSQDGQGGEKLFF
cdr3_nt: TGTGCCAGCAGCCAAGATGGGCAGGGAGGAGAAAAACTGTTTTTT

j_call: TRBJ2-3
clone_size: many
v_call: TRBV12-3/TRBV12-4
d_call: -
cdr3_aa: CASSLMSDTQYF
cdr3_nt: TGTGCCAGCAGTTTAATGTCAGATACGCAGTATTTT

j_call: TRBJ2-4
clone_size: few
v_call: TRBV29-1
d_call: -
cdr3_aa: CSVEDRGGMRSTNAKNIQYF
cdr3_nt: TGCAGCGTTGAAGATCGTGGGGGGATGCGGAGTACCAATGCCAAAAACATTCAGTACTTC

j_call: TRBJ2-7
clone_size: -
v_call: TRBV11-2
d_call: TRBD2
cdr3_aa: CASSLVRGGAYEQYF
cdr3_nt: TGTGCCAGCAGCTTAGTTCGGGGGGGGGCCTACGAGCAGTACTTC

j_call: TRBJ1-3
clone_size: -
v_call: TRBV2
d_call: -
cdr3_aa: CASRLSGNTIYF
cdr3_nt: TGTGCCAGCCGCCTTTCTGGAAACACCATATATTTT

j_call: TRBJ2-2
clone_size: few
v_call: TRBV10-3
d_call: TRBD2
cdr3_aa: CAIRGLAANTGELFF
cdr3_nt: TGTGCCATCAGAGGACTAGCGGCGAACACCGGGGAGCTGTTTTTT

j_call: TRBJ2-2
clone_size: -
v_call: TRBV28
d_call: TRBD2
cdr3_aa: CASSLLVAGGPLNTGELFF
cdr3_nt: TGTGCCAGCAGTTTATTGGTAGCGGGAGGGCCGTTGAACACCGGGGAGCTGTTTTTT

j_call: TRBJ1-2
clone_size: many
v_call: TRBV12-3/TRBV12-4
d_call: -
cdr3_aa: CASRLGANYGYTF
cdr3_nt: TGTGCCAGCAGACTAGGAGCTAACTATGGCTACACCTTC

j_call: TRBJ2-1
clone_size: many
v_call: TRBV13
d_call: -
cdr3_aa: CASSLGLKDEQFF
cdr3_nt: TGTGCCAGCAGCTTAGGCCTAAAGGATGAGCAGTTCTTC

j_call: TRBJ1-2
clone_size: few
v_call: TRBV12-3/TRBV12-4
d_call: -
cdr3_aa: CASSFRGGEGYTF
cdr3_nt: TGTGCCAGCAGTTTCAGGGGAGGAGAGGGCTACACCTTC

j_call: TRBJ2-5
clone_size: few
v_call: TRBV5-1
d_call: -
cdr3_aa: CASSYTNQETQYF
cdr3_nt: TGCGCCAGCAGCTACACGAATCAAGAGACCCAGTACTTC

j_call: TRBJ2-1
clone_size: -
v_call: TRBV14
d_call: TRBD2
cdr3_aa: CASSLGLAVTYNEQFF
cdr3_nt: TGTGCCAGCAGCTTAGGACTAGCGGTTACCTACAATGAGCAGTTCTTC

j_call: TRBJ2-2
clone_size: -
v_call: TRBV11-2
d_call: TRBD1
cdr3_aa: CASRSSGTENTGELFF
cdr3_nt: TGTGCCAGCCGATCCTCCGGGACAGAGAACACCGGGGAGCTGTTTTTT

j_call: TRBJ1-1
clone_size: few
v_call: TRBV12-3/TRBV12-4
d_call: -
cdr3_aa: CASSFAGGRTEAFF
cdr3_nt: TGTGCCAGCAGTTTTGCTGGGGGGAGGACTGAAGCTTTCTTT

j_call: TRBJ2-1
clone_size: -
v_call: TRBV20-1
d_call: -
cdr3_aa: CSALHLEGSYNEQFF
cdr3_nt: TGCAGTGCGCTCCATTTAGAGGGCTCCTACAATGAGCAGTTCTTC

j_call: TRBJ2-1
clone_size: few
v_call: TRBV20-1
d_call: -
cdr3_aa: CSAIGGRATNEQFF
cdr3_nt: TGCAGTGCCATAGGGGGGAGGGCCACCAATGAGCAGTTCTTC

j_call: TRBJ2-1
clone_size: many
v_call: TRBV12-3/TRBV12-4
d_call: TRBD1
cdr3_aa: CASSPGTGGGSSYNEQFF
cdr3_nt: TGTGCCAGCAGTCCCGGGACAGGGGGTGGAAGCTCCTACAATGAGCAGTTCTTC

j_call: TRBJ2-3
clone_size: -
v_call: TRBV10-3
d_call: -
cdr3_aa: CAISESGESTDTQYF
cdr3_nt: TGTGCCATCAGTGAGTCGGGGGAATCCACAGATACGCAGTATTTT

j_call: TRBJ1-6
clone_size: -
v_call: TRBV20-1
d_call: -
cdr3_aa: CSARGDGRRAGYNSPLHF
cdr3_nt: TGCAGTGCTAGAGGGGATGGTAGAAGGGCTGGCTATAATTCACCCCTCCACTTT

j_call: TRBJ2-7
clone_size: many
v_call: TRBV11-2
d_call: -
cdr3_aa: CASSLLLQGPHF
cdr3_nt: TGTGCCAGCAGCTTACTCCTTCAGGGGCCGCACTTC

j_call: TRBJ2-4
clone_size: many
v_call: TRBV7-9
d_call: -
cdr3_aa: CASSSSVTLAKNIQYF
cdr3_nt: TGTGCCAGCAGCTCATCAGTAACACTAGCCAAAAACATTCAGTACTTC

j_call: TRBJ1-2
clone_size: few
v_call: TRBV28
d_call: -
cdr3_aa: CASGGRPSYGYTF
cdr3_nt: TGTGCCAGCGGGGGACGCCCTTCCTATGGCTACACCTTC

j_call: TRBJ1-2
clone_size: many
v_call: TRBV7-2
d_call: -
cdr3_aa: CASSTFGGRTNYGYTF
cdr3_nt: TGTGCCAGCAGCACCTTCGGGGGGAGAACTAACTATGGCTACACCTTC

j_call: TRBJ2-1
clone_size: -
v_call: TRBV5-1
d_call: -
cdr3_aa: CASSLRPKQTVFDTYNEQFF
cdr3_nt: TGCGCCAGCAGCTTGCGCCCAAAACAAACCGTATTTGATACCTACAATGAGCAGTTCTTC

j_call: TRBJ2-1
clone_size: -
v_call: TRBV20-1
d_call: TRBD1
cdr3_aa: CSASGVMGQGANEQFF
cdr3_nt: TGCAGTGCTAGTGGAGTAATGGGACAGGGGGCTAATGAGCAGTTCTTC